These T cell receptor beta chains were read from a single sample in a study of Graves' ophthalmopathy and Graves' hyperthyroidism. TCRdb reanalysed the multiplex PCR reads using MiXCR and keeps one entry per CDR3 protein. The sample yields roughly 170,000 distinct CDR3 sequences, roughly two fifths seen once. The material sequenced was peripheral blood. All receptors come from a man aged 25 to 40 with Graves' ophthalmopathy. Each CDR3 is given with its conserved first and last residue. The D gene is left open where the match is weak. Some rows mark clone size as missing; the rest say once, few, many or name a class of expanded clone.

d_gene: TRBD2
j_gene: TRBJ2-7
abundance: -
v_gene: TRBV12-3/TRBV12-4
CDR3aa: CATTSSGTSGSEQYF
CDR3nt: TGTGCCACGACCTCCTCCGGGACTAGCGGGAGCGAGCAGTACTTC

d_gene: -
j_gene: TRBJ2-7
abundance: -
v_gene: TRBV24-1
CDR3aa: CATRDSSSYEQYF
CDR3nt: TGTGCCACCAGGGACAGTTCCTCCTACGAGCAGTACTTC

d_gene: -
j_gene: TRBJ1-1
abundance: many
v_gene: TRBV10-3
CDR3aa: CAIGRNTEAFF
CDR3nt: TGTGCCATCGGACGGAACACTGAAGCTTTCTTT

d_gene: -
j_gene: TRBJ1-3
abundance: -
v_gene: TRBV6-1
CDR3aa: CASSEILGGGTIYF
CDR3nt: TGTGCCAGCAGTGAAATTCTCGGCGGGGGCACCATATATTTT

d_gene: -
j_gene: TRBJ2-7
abundance: many
v_gene: TRBV24-1
CDR3aa: CATSDGYEQYF
CDR3nt: TGTGCCACCAGTGATGGTTACGAGCAGTACTTC

d_gene: TRBD1
j_gene: TRBJ1-3
abundance: many
v_gene: TRBV2
CDR3aa: CASSQGASGNTIYF
CDR3nt: TGTGCCAGCTCACAGGGGGCATCTGGAAACACCATATATTTT

d_gene: -
j_gene: TRBJ2-7
abundance: many
v_gene: TRBV7-9
CDR3aa: CASSLARGQTYEQYF
CDR3nt: TGTGCCAGCAGCTTAGCGCGGGGACAGACCTACGAGCAGTACTTC

d_gene: -
j_gene: TRBJ1-1
abundance: many
v_gene: TRBV29-1
CDR3aa: CSAPSTGNTEAFF
CDR3nt: TGCAGCGCCCCATCCACAGGGAACACTGAAGCTTTCTTT

d_gene: -
j_gene: TRBJ2-7
abundance: many
v_gene: TRBV12-3/TRBV12-4
CDR3aa: CASSQLVQTPYEQYF
CDR3nt: TGTGCCAGCAGTCAGCTTGTCCAAACCCCATACGAGCAGTACTTC

d_gene: -
j_gene: TRBJ1-5
abundance: -
v_gene: TRBV24-1
CDR3aa: CATSGREGQPQHF
CDR3nt: TGTGCCACCAGCGGGAGGGAAGGTCAGCCCCAGCATTTT

d_gene: -
j_gene: TRBJ1-1
abundance: -
v_gene: TRBV6-5
CDR3aa: CASSFQGPPNTEAFF
CDR3nt: TGTGCCAGCAGTTTCCAAGGACCGCCGAACACTGAAGCTTTCTTT

d_gene: -
j_gene: TRBJ1-5
abundance: many
v_gene: TRBV6-8
CDR3aa: CASSSVTGISNQPQHF
CDR3nt: TGTGCCAGCAGTTCCGTCACAGGGATTAGCAATCAGCCCCAGCATTTT

d_gene: TRBD2
j_gene: TRBJ2-7
abundance: -
v_gene: TRBV12-3/TRBV12-4
CDR3aa: CASSLGLAGSQYF
CDR3nt: TGTGCCAGCAGTTTAGGGCTAGCGGGATCCCAGTACTTC

d_gene: -
j_gene: TRBJ1-5
abundance: many
v_gene: TRBV6-1
CDR3aa: CASSVQEVNQPQHF
CDR3nt: TGTGCCAGCAGTGTACAGGAGGTAAATCAGCCCCAGCATTTT

d_gene: -
j_gene: TRBJ2-7
abundance: many
v_gene: TRBV7-2
CDR3aa: CASSLGLGSYEQYF
CDR3nt: TGTGCCAGCAGCCTCGGGTTGGGGTCCTACGAGCAGTACTTC

d_gene: TRBD2
j_gene: TRBJ2-5
abundance: -
v_gene: TRBV30
CDR3aa: CAWSVSGTSWETQYF
CDR3nt: TGTGCCTGGAGTGTATCTGGGACTAGCTGGGAGACCCAGTACTTC

d_gene: -
j_gene: TRBJ1-5
abundance: few
v_gene: TRBV6-2/TRBV6-3
CDR3aa: CASRQGPNQPQHF
CDR3nt: TGTGCCAGCAGACAGGGTCCCAATCAGCCCCAGCATTTT

d_gene: TRBD1
j_gene: TRBJ1-1
abundance: -
v_gene: TRBV6-1
CDR3aa: CASRPGTGGAGAFF
CDR3nt: TGTGCCAGCAGGCCCGGGACAGGGGGCGCGGGAGCTTTCTTT

d_gene: -
j_gene: TRBJ1-1
abundance: -
v_gene: TRBV12-3/TRBV12-4
CDR3aa: CASSFRFYFRGHYNTEAFF
CDR3nt: TGTGCCAGCAGTTTCCGCTTTTATTTCAGGGGCCACTATAACACTGAAGCTTTCTTT

d_gene: -
j_gene: TRBJ2-2
abundance: -
v_gene: TRBV24-1
CDR3aa: CATRKDGTGELFF
CDR3nt: TGTGCCACCAGAAAGGATGGGACCGGGGAGCTGTTTTTT

d_gene: -
j_gene: TRBJ1-2
abundance: -
v_gene: TRBV4-1
CDR3aa: CASSSPRTGMSGYTF
CDR3nt: TGTGCCAGCAGCTCCCCCAGGACGGGAATGAGTGGCTACACCTTC

d_gene: -
j_gene: TRBJ2-7
abundance: many
v_gene: TRBV20-1
CDR3aa: CSARRTDRDYEQYF
CDR3nt: TGCAGTGCTAGAAGAACTGACCGCGACTACGAGCAGTACTTC

d_gene: TRBD1
j_gene: TRBJ2-7
abundance: -
v_gene: TRBV2
CDR3aa: CASRVDTGGFGYEQYF
CDR3nt: TGTGCCAGCAGGGTAGACACAGGGGGATTTGGCTACGAGCAGTACTTC

d_gene: -
j_gene: TRBJ1-2
abundance: many
v_gene: TRBV28
CDR3aa: CASSLSGNYGYTF
CDR3nt: TGTGCCAGCAGTTTATCAGGGAACTATGGCTACACCTTC

d_gene: -
j_gene: TRBJ2-7
abundance: -
v_gene: TRBV11-2
CDR3aa: CASSSPGNPSSYEQYF
CDR3nt: TGTGCCAGCAGCTCCCCGGGGAATCCGAGCTCCTACGAGCAGTACTTC

d_gene: -
j_gene: TRBJ1-1
abundance: many
v_gene: TRBV28
CDR3aa: CASTLRGEAFF
CDR3nt: TGTGCCAGCACCCTACGGGGTGAAGCTTTCTTT

d_gene: -
j_gene: TRBJ1-1
abundance: -
v_gene: TRBV6-1
CDR3aa: CASSEGPRYTEAFF
CDR3nt: TGTGCCAGCAGTGAGGGGCCGAGGTACACTGAAGCTTTCTTT

d_gene: -
j_gene: TRBJ1-1
abundance: few
v_gene: TRBV6-2/TRBV6-3
CDR3aa: CASSSFGLNTEAFF
CDR3nt: TGTGCCAGCAGCTCCTTCGGGCTGAACACTGAAGCTTTCTTT

d_gene: -
j_gene: TRBJ1-2
abundance: many
v_gene: TRBV20-1
CDR3aa: CSAPRDSGGYTF
CDR3nt: TGCAGTGCCCCCCGCGACAGCGGTGGCTACACCTTC

d_gene: TRBD1
j_gene: TRBJ1-2
abundance: -
v_gene: TRBV28
CDR3aa: CASSRTGVHGYTF
CDR3nt: TGTGCCAGCAGTCGGACAGGGGTCCATGGCTACACCTTC

d_gene: TRBD2
j_gene: TRBJ2-7
abundance: few
v_gene: TRBV29-1
CDR3aa: CSVGGTSGSREQYF
CDR3nt: TGCAGCGTTGGGGGGACTAGCGGGAGTCGCGAGCAGTACTTC

d_gene: -
j_gene: TRBJ1-1
abundance: -
v_gene: TRBV20-1
CDR3aa: CSAATGMNTEAFF
CDR3nt: TGCAGTGCGGCCACTGGGATGAACACTGAAGCTTTCTTT

d_gene: -
j_gene: TRBJ2-7
abundance: many
v_gene: TRBV28
CDR3aa: CASSSRGPHEQYF
CDR3nt: TGTGCCAGCAGTTCCCGAGGCCCTCACGAGCAGTACTTC

d_gene: TRBD1
j_gene: TRBJ2-7
abundance: -
v_gene: TRBV28
CDR3aa: CASRSLNLGTGQSYEQYF
CDR3nt: TGTGCCAGCAGATCTCTCAATTTAGGGACAGGGCAATCCTACGAGCAGTACTTC

d_gene: TRBD1
j_gene: TRBJ2-5
abundance: -
v_gene: TRBV6-1
CDR3aa: CASSKVYTGDGETQYF
CDR3nt: TGTGCCAGCAGTAAAGTATATACAGGGGACGGAGAGACCCAGTACTTC

d_gene: -
j_gene: TRBJ2-5
abundance: many
v_gene: TRBV12-3/TRBV12-4
CDR3aa: CASSRRLEGETQYF
CDR3nt: TGTGCCAGCAGTCGACGGTTAGAGGGTGAGACCCAGTACTTC

d_gene: -
j_gene: TRBJ1-2
abundance: -
v_gene: TRBV28
CDR3aa: CASTLPAGYGYTF
CDR3nt: TGTGCCAGCACCCTACCCGCGGGCTATGGCTACACCTTC

d_gene: -
j_gene: TRBJ1-5
abundance: -
v_gene: TRBV12-3/TRBV12-4
CDR3aa: CASSGLGPQHF
CDR3nt: TGTGCCAGCAGCGGGTTAGGGCCCCAGCATTTT

d_gene: -
j_gene: TRBJ1-1
abundance: -
v_gene: TRBV6-5
CDR3aa: CASSYSRGTGGEAFF
CDR3nt: TGTGCCAGCAGTTACTCGAGAGGGACTGGGGGTGAAGCTTTCTTT

d_gene: TRBD1
j_gene: TRBJ1-1
abundance: -
v_gene: TRBV5-1
CDR3aa: CASSLGTGVTEAFF
CDR3nt: TGCGCCAGCAGCTTAGGGACAGGGGTGACTGAAGCTTTCTTT

d_gene: TRBD1
j_gene: TRBJ1-1
abundance: once
v_gene: TRBV11-2
CDR3aa: CASSLDYRGREGNTEAFF
CDR3nt: TGTGCCAGCAGCTTAGATTACAGGGGCCGAGAAGGGAACACTGAAGCTTTCTTT

d_gene: -
j_gene: TRBJ2-5
abundance: many
v_gene: TRBV6-5
CDR3aa: CASSYPRGIGATTQYF
CDR3nt: TGTGCCAGCAGTTACCCGAGGGGGATAGGGGCAACGACCCAGTACTTC

d_gene: TRBD2
j_gene: TRBJ2-1
abundance: -
v_gene: TRBV12-3/TRBV12-4
CDR3aa: CASRLAGVRNEQFF
CDR3nt: TGTGCCAGCCGCCTAGCGGGAGTTAGGAATGAGCAGTTCTTC

d_gene: TRBD1
j_gene: TRBJ1-2
abundance: many
v_gene: TRBV7-3
CDR3aa: CASSSVPGQDPHSGYTF
CDR3nt: TGTGCCAGCAGCTCCGTCCCGGGACAGGACCCCCATTCGGGCTACACCTTC